Each of the 3 T cell receptor beta chains below was sequenced from the same sample in a study of blood T cell repertoires in COVID-19. Clones were read by immunoSEQ multiplex PCR, and TCRdb kept only the in-frame ones, dropping some. The table shows roughly 250,000 clones, with approximately 85% occurring only once. Sequencing used PBMCs or T cells enriched from blood (not recorded which). These receptors all stem from a woman aged 25 to 39 who had recovered from COVID-19.

The V and J genes are TRBV4-2 and TRBJ2-5, with unresolved D. Trimming removed 0 bases from V and 6 bases from J, with 8 bases in between. CDR1 LGHNA and CDR2 YNFKEQ come from the germline V gene. The CDR3 totals 13 residues. CDR3 sequence (DNA): TGTGCCAGCAGCCAAGACTTGACTCAGACCCAGTACTTC. Translated, it gives CASSQDLTQTQYF.

This clone was found a few times. The chain recombines TRBV5-6 with TRBJ1-5; D possibly corresponds to TRBD1 (6 bases). The germline V gene has CDR1 SGHDT and CDR2 YYEEEE. V was cut by 4 bases and J by 0 bases, with 8 bases left in between. This CDR3 region has 14 residues. Written as DNA, the CDR3 is TGTGCCAGCAGCGTGGACAGTAGCAATCAGCCCCAGCATTTT. Translated: CASSVDSSNQPQHF.

The genes are TRBV6-2 or TRBV6-3 and TRBJ2-3, with D possibly being TRBD1 (5 bases). Germline V gives CDR1 MNHEY, CDR2 SVGEGT. The CDR3 is made up of 14 amino acids. V lost 5 bases, J lost 2 bases, and 11 bases lay in between. DNA for the CDR3: TGTGCCAGCAGTCAAGACAGTTTCACAGATACGCAGTATTTT. Translation gives CASSQDSFTDTQYF.